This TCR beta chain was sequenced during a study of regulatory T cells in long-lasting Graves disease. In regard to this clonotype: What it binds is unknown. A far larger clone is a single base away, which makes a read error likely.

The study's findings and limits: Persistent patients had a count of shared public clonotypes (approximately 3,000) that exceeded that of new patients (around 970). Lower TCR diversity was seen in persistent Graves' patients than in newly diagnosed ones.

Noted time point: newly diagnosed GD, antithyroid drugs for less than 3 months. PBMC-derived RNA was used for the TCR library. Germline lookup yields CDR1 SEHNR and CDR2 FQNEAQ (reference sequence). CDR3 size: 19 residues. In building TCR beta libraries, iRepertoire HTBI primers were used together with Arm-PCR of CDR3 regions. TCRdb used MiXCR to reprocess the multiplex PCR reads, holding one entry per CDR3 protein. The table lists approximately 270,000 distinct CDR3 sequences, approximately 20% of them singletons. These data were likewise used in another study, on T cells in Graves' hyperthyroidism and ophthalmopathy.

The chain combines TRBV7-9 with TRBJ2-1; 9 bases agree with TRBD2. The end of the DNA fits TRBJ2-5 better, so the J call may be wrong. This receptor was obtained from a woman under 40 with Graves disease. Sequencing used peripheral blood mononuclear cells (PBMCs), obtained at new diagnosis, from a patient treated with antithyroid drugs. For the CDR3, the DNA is TGTGCCAGCAGCTTAGCTTCAGCGGGGGGACTACTCCACCAAGAGACCCAGTACTTC. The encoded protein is CASSLASAGGLLHQETQYF.